These 30 T cell receptor beta chains originate from one sample sequenced in a study of response to subunit inactivated influenza vaccine. From the RT-PCR reads, TCRdb called clonotypes with MiXCR, one entry per CDR3 protein. The repertoire includes about 480,000 distinct CDR3 sequences, roughly 9.7% of them detected once, and 12% sits in the top ten. This specimen consisted of PBMCs from blood, obtained 40 to 50 days after vaccination. The receptors come from a man in his fifties who received an inactivated influenza vaccine.

This clonotype was counted only a few times. The V and J genes are TRBV5-6 and TRBJ2-7; D might be TRBD1 (5 bases). The germline V gene has CDR1 SGHDT and CDR2 YYEEEE. CDR3 length: 13 amino acids. Between the trimmed V and J ends, which lost 1 base and 5 bases, there was a span of 10 bases. CDR3 coding DNA: TGTGCCAGCAGCTTGTGGACACATAACGAGCAGTACTTC. It codes for CASSLWTHNEQYF.

The rearrangement uses TRBV28 and TRBJ2-2, with 10 bases identical to TRBD1. This CDR3 spans 16 amino acids. V trimming: 6 bases; J trimming: 5 bases; junction bases outside the gene matches: 9. Germline V gene data show CDR1 as MDHEN and CDR2 as SYDVKM. CDR3 loop: CASSLQGQGRTGELFF. Written as DNA, the CDR3 is TGTGCCAGCAGCCTTCAGGGACAGGGGCGGACCGGGGAGCTGTTTTTT.

This clonotype was detected a few times. The V call is TRBV12-3 or TRBV12-4, the J call TRBJ2-2; 7 bases are a match to TRBD2. The CDR3 contains 16 residues. The V segment lost 6 bases and the J segment 4 bases; nucleotides outside the gene matches: 11. Here the CDR3 DNA reads TGTGCCAGCAGCCGCCAAGCGGGGTTCATCACCGGGGAGCTGTTTTTT. It specifies CASSRQAGFITGELFF.

This clonotype was recorded a few times. This chain connects TRBV15 to TRBJ2-7; 7 bases are a match to TRBD1. Germline-derived CDR1 and CDR2 are LNHNV and YYDKDF (reference sequence). The CDR3 length is 14 residues. The V and J ends lost 3 bases and 0 bases, in that order; junction bases with no gene match: 2. CDR3 sequence reads: CATSRDRISYEQYF. The DNA of the CDR3 is TGTGCCACCAGCAGGGACAGGATCTCCTACGAGCAGTACTTC.

V usage is TRBV6-2 or TRBV6-3 and J usage is TRBJ2-7; possible D gene TRBD1, 6 bases. Germline assignment: CDR1 MNHEY and CDR2 SVGEGT. The V end lost 6 bases, the J end lost 4 bases, and 16 bases lay between the germline ends. CDR3 length: 14 amino acids. Written as DNA, the CDR3 is TGTGCCAGCAGGCGCACAGGGATGTGGTACGAGCAGTACTTC. It translates to CASRRTGMWYEQYF.

The sample holds many counts of this clonotype. V is TRBV6-5 and J is TRBJ1-5, with 8 positions matching TRBD1. This CDR3 comprises 18 residues. CDR1 MNHEY and CDR2 SVGAGI come from the germline V gene. Trimming at V came to 6 bases and at J to 0 bases, leaving 13 bases not matched to a gene. CDR3 residues: CASSLSWTGKYSNQPQHF. As DNA, the CDR3 is TGTGCCAGCAGCCTATCATGGACAGGGAAATATAGCAATCAGCCCCAGCATTTT.

This clonotype was recorded at least ten times. This rearrangement joins TRBV7-8 to TRBJ1-4; D remains ambiguous. CDR1 and CDR2 (germline): SGHVS, FQNEAQ. Trimming removed 5 bases from V and 3 bases from J, with 10 bases in between. The CDR3 length is 14 residues. The CDR3 nucleotides are TGTGCCAGCAGCCCTCGGGGTGCTAATGAAAAACTGTTTTTT. It translates to CASSPRGANEKLFF.

The rearrangement links TRBV20-1 to TRBJ2-1, with TRBD2 matching 15 bases. CDR1 and CDR2 from the germline V gene are DFQATT and SNEGSKA (reference sequence). The junction had 2 bases not matched to a gene; V was cut back by 4 bases and J by 1 base. The CDR3 has 16 residues. The CDR3 reads CSAKGLAGGSYNEQFF. For the CDR3, the DNA is TGCAGTGCTAAGGGACTAGCGGGAGGTTCCTACAATGAGCAGTTCTTC.

This clonotype came up a few times. V and J are TRBV20-1 and TRBJ2-5; tentative D call: TRBD2 (6 bases). Germline values: CDR1 DFQATT, CDR2 SNEGSKA (reference sequence). V lost 3 bases to trimming and J lost 9 bases, with 17 bases between them. This CDR3 is 13 amino acids long. CDR3 DNA sequence: TGCAGTGCTAGGCGGGACCTCGTGAGATCCCAGTACTTC. Its protein is CSARRDLVRSQYF.

The table lists this clonotype with a few counts. This chain links TRBV7-2 with TRBJ1-2; D gene uncertain. Trimming took off 5 bases at V and 8 bases at J, with 12 bases between the two ends. The CDR3 contains 12 residues. The germline gives CDR1 SGHTA, CDR2 FQGNSA. Here the CDR3 reads CASSPRLSGYTF. CDR3 DNA sequence: TGTGCCAGCAGCCCCCGGCTCTCGGGCTACACCTTC.

The CDR3 reads CASSASGARTGELFF. Written as DNA, the CDR3 is TGTGCCAGCAGCGCCTCGGGGGCCAGGACCGGGGAGCTGTTTTTT. The gene calls are TRBV9 and TRBJ2-2; the D call may be TRBD1 or TRBD2 (6 bases each). Per germline, CDR1 SGDLS and CDR2 YYNGEE. V gave up 3 bases and J gave up 5 bases, with 14 bases separating them. The length of the CDR3 is 15 residues.

The table lists this clonotype with many counts. This chain links TRBV4-3 with TRBJ2-3; D remains unclear. Germline loops: CDR1 LGHNA, CDR2 YSLEER. This CDR3 spans 14 amino acids. Trimming pared 0 bases from V and 2 bases from J, leaving 6 bases between. The CDR3 nucleotides are TGCGCCAGCAGCCAAGATCGGTACACAGATACGCAGTATTTT. Encoded protein: CASSQDRYTDTQYF.

The rearrangement links TRBV6-1 to TRBJ2-7, with D unclear. CDR3 length equals 13 residues. V gave up 8 bases and J gave up 4 bases, with 15 bases separating them. Germline V gene data show CDR1 as MNHNS and CDR2 as SASEGT. The CDR3 here is CASRPLGEYEQYF. The CDR3 bases are TGTGCCAGCCGCCCCTTGGGCGAGTACGAGCAGTACTTC.

The chain has TRBV12-3 or TRBV12-4 and TRBJ2-5; no clear D gene. V lost 0 bases to trimming and J lost 5 bases, with 7 bases between them. This CDR3 contains 13 residues. CDR3 residues: CASSLAPVETQYF. The CDR3 DNA reads TGTGCCAGCAGTTTAGCGCCGGTTGAGACCCAGTACTTC.

The genes are TRBV12-3 or TRBV12-4 and TRBJ2-3; D not certain. The CDR3 runs 14 residues. Trimming cost V 5 bases and J 2 bases, with 11 bases left between them. The CDR3 protein is CASSKEAYTDTQYF. As DNA, the CDR3 is TGTGCCAGCAGTAAAGAAGCTTACACAGATACGCAGTATTTT.

V is TRBV29-1 and J is TRBJ1-2, with TRBD1 matching 7 bases. Germline values: CDR1 SQVTM, CDR2 ANQGSEA. This CDR3 has 16 residues. Trimming removed 3 bases from V and 4 bases from J; junction bases left unmatched: 14. CDR3 loop: CSVDVGMSGGTYGYTF. The CDR3 DNA sequence: TGCAGCGTTGACGTCGGGATGTCAGGGGGGACCTATGGCTACACCTTC.

The chain has TRBV5-1 and TRBJ2-4; TRBD1 matches 9 bases. There are 15 residues in the CDR3. With 4 bases clipped from V and 9 bases from J, the junction kept 11 bases outside the gene matches. Germline CDR1 and CDR2: SGHRS and YFSETQ. CDR3: CASSGAGTGNVIQYF. DNA of the CDR3: TGCGCCAGCAGCGGAGCCGGGACAGGGAACGTCATTCAGTACTTC.

Comments on this clonotype: A single base separates this from a much larger clone, so it may be a read error. The genes are TRBV5-1 and TRBJ2-2, with no clear D. V lost 4 bases, J lost 6 bases, and 4 bases lay in between. The germline V gene encodes CDR1 SGHRS and CDR2 YFSETQ. This CDR3 is 11 amino acids long. CDR3 in DNA: TGCGCCAGCAGCCCCCCCGGGGAGCTGTTTTTT. Protein: CASSPPGELFF.

The gene calls are TRBV27 and TRBJ2-1; 8 nucleotides match TRBD2. This CDR3 comprises 15 residues. The ends lost 6 bases at V and 2 bases at J; junction bases unmatched: 6. Germline V CDR1 and CDR2: MNHEY, SMNVEV (reference sequence). For the CDR3, the DNA is TGTGCCAGCAGCCGAGCGGGAGCCGCCTACAATGAGCAGTTCTTC. The encoded protein is CASSRAGAAYNEQFF.

The rearrangement uses TRBV3-1 and TRBJ1-1; D remains unclear. The CDR3 consists of 13 residues. The V gene's germline CDR1 is LGHDT and CDR2 YNNKEL (reference sequence). Trimming removed 6 bases from V and 5 bases from J, with 13 bases in between. CDR3 region: CASSNVPGTEAFF. DNA of the CDR3: TGTGCCAGCAGTAATGTCCCGGGGACTGAAGCTTTCTTT.

This clonotype was seen ten or more times. The chain links TRBV7-9 to TRBJ2-2; D may be TRBD2 (6 bases). This CDR3 is built from 16 residues. V lost 4 bases and J lost 0, with 12 bases in between. Germline V gene data show CDR1 as SEHNR and CDR2 as FQNEAQ (reference sequence). The CDR3 sequence is CASSSGTPPNTGELFF. CDR3 nucleotides: TGTGCCAGCAGCTCTGGGACTCCTCCGAACACCGGGGAGCTGTTTTTT. The full variable domain, its missing parts supplied by reference TRBV7-9 and TRBJ2-2, is DTGVSQNPRHKITKRGQNVTFRCDPISEHNRLYWYRQTLGQGPEFLTYFQNEAQLEKSRLLSDRFSAERPKGSFSTLEIQRTEQGDSAMYLCASSSGTPPNTGELFFGEGSRLTVL.

This clonotype was observed a handful of times. DNA of the CDR3: TGTGCCAGATCGCCAGGGGGGTGCACTGAAGCTTTCTTT. It is translated as CARSPGGCTEAFF. The chain combines TRBV27 with TRBJ1-1; TRBD1 matches 7 bases. The CDR3 has 13 residues. Germline CDR1 is MNHEY and CDR2 is SMNVEV (reference sequence). Unmatched junction bases numbered 8, after V lost 9 bases and J lost 4 bases.

On this clonotype: A much bigger clone sits one base away, suggesting this may be a read error. CDR3 region: CVTSDPSADTQYF. Written as DNA, the CDR3 is TGTGTCACCAGTGACCCCAGCGCGGATACGCAGTATTTT. The chain uses TRBV24-1 and TRBJ2-3; D not certain. The germline V gene has CDR1 KGHDR and CDR2 SFDVKD. CDR3 size: 13 residues.

In its sample, this clonotype was seen many times. The V call is TRBV7-9, the J call TRBJ2-7, with D perhaps TRBD2 (5 bases). V gave up 2 bases and J gave up 6 bases, with 17 bases separating them. The CDR3 loop spans 15 amino acids. CDR1 and CDR2 from the germline V gene are SEHNR and FQNEAQ (reference sequence). The CDR3 is CASSLSGLGAGEQYF. In DNA form, the CDR3 reads TGTGCCAGCAGCTTATCAGGCTTGGGAGCCGGCGAGCAGTACTTC. Using reference TRBV7-9 and TRBJ2-7 for the parts outside the CDR3, the full variable domain is DTGVSQNPRHKITKRGQNVTFRCDPISEHNRLYWYRQTLGQGPEFLTYFQNEAQLEKSRLLSDRFSAERPKGSFSTLEIQRTEQGDSAMYLCASSLSGLGAGEQYFGPGTRLTVT.

This clonotype showed up just a few times. The chain recombines TRBV3-1 with TRBJ2-1; 8 bases align to TRBD2. The CDR3 is made up of 13 amino acids. Per the germline V gene, CDR1 is LGHDT and CDR2 is YNNKEL (reference sequence). CDR3 sequence: CAARGGNYNEQFF. For the CDR3, the DNA is TGTGCAGCTCGGGGGGGGAACTACAATGAGCAGTTCTTC.

The table lists this clonotype with many counts. The chain is built from TRBV6-1 and TRBJ2-1; either TRBD1 or TRBD2 may fit D (6 bases each). The germline V and J ends were trimmed by 5 bases and 6 bases, with 20 bases remaining between them. This CDR3 contains 16 residues. CDR1 and CDR2 from the germline V gene are MNHNS and SASEGT. The CDR3 region has the DNA TGTGCCAGCAGTCCAACCATGGGGGGCCTTTCCAATGAGCAGTTCTTC. This sequence encodes CASSPTMGGLSNEQFF.

There are many counts of this clonotype. The chain recombines TRBV12-3 or TRBV12-4 with TRBJ1-2; TRBD1 might be the D (5 bases). This CDR3 is 15 amino acids long. V was cut by 1 base and J by 3 bases, with 12 bases left in between. The CDR3 protein is CASSLDGAGHYGYTF. The CDR3 DNA is TGTGCCAGCAGTTTAGACGGTGCAGGGCACTATGGCTACACCTTC.

This clonotype was recorded a few times. J is TRBJ1-1 and V is TRBV6-1; 9 bases match TRBD1. This CDR3 has 15 amino acids. Germline assignment: CDR1 MNHNS and CDR2 SASEGT. J was trimmed by 2 bases and V by 5 bases; bases with no gene match: 6. The DNA of the CDR3 is TGTGCCAGCAGTCCAACGACAGGGGGTAACACTGAAGCTTTCTTT. Its protein is CASSPTTGGNTEAFF.

The sample holds many counts of this clonotype. The genes are TRBV5-1 and TRBJ2-3; tentative D call: TRBD1 (6 bases). Trimming pared 7 bases from V and 0 bases from J, leaving 9 bases between. The CDR3 is 13 residues long. Germline CDR1 reads SGHRS; CDR2 reads YFSETQ. CDR3 loop: CASSGTSTDTQYF. CDR3 DNA: TGCGCCAGCTCCGGGACAAGCACAGATACGCAGTATTTT.

This clonotype turned up a few times. V gene TRBV7-9 combines with J gene TRBJ2-1; D unresolved. Trimming stripped 3 bases from V and 6 bases from J, with 9 bases between. CDR3 length equals 13 residues. Germline CDR1 and CDR2: SEHNR and FQNEAQ (reference sequence). In nucleotides, the CDR3 is TGTGCCAGCAGCTTGGGCCCAACCAATGAGCAGTTCTTC. Its protein is CASSLGPTNEQFF.